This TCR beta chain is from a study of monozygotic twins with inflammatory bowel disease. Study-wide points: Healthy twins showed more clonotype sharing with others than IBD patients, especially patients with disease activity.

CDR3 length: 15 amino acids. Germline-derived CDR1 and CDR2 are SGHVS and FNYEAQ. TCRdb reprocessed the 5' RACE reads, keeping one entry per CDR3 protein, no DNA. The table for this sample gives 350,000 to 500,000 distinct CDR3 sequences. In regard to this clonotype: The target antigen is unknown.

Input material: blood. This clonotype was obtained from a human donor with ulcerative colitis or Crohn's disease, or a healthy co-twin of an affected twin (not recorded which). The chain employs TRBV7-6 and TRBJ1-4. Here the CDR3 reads CASSLGVAGNEKLFF.